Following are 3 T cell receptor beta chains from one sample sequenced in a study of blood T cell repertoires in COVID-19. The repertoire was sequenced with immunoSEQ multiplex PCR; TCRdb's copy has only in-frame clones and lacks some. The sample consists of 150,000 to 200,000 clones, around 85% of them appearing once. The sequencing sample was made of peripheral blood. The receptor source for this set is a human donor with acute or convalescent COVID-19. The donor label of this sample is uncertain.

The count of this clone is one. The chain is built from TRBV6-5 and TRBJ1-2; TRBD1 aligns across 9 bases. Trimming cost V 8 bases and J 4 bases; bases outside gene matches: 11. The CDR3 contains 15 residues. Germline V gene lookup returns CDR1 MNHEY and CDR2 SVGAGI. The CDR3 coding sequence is TGTGCCAGCGGGACGGGACAGGGTAACGCCTATGGCTACACCTTC. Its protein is CASGTGQGNAYGYTF.

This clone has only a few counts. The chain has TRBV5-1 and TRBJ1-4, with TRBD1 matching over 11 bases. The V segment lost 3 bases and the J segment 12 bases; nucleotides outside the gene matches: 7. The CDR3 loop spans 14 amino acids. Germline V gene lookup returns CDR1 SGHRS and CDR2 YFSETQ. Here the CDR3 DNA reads TGCGCCAGCAGCTCCGGGACAGGGGGAGTAGAACTGTTTTTT. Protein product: CASSSGTGGVELFF. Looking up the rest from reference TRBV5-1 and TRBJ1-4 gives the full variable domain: KAGVTQTPRYLIKTRGQQVTLSCSPISGHRSVSWYQQTPGQGLQFLFEYFSETQRNKGNFPGRFSGRQFSNSRSEMNVSTLELGDSALYLCASSSGTGGVELFFGSGTQLSVL.

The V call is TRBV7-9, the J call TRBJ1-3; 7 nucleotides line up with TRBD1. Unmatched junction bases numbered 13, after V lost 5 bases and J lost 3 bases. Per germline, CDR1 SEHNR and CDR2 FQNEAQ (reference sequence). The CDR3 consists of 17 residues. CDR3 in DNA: TGTGCCAGCAGCCGAAATCGGGACAGCGGAATTGGAAACACCATATATTTT. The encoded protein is CASSRNRDSGIGNTIYF.